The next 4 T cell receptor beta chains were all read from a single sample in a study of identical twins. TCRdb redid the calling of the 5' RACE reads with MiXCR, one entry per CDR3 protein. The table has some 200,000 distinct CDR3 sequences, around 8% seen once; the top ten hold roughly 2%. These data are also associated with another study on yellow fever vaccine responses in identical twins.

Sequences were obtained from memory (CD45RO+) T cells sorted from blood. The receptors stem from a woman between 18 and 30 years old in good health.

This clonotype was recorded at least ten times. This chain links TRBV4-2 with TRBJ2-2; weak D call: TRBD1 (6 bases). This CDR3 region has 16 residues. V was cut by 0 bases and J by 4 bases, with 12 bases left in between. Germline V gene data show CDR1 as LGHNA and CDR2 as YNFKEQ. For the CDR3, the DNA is TGTGCCAGCAGCCAAGATATGGACAGCACCACCGGGGAGCTGTTTTTT. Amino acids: CASSQDMDSTTGELFF.

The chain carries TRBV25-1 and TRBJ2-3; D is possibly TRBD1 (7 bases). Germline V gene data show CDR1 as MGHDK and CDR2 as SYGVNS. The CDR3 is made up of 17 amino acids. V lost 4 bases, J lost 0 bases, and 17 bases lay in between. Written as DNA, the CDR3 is TGTGCCAGCAGTGGCAAACAGGGGACTTTAAGCACAGATACGCAGTATTTT. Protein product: CASSGKQGTLSTDTQYF.

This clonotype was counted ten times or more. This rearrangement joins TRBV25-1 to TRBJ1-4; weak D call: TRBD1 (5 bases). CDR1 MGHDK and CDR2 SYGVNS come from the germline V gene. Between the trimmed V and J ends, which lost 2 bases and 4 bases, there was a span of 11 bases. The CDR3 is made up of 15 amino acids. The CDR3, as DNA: TGTGCCAGCAGTGAAACAACAGGTCTTAATGAAAAACTGTTTTTT. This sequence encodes CASSETTGLNEKLFF.

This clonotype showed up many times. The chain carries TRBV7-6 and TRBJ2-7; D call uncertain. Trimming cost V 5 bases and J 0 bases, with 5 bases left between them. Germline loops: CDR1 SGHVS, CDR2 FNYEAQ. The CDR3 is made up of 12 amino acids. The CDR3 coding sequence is TGTGCCAGCAGCCCACTCTCCTACGAGCAGTACTTC. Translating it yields CASSPLSYEQYF.